The clone carrying this T cell receptor (beta chain) was seen more than once but under ten times. These data are taken from a study of blood T cell repertoires in COVID-19. Looking at the study overall: COVID-19 samples from acute and convalescent phases originated in the United States, Italy and Spain.

In the original analysis: Amplified reference gene primers provided the basis for estimating nucleated cell counts. Profiled with immunoSEQ multiplex PCR; TCRdb holds only in-frame clones, not every one. V and J calls and clone size are copied from that table; D and trimming were computed from the DNA. The sample includes around 9,900 clones, around 80% of them seen just once. V was pared by 6 bases and J by 6 bases, with 12 bases between. CDR3 size: 12 residues. The germline V gene encodes CDR1 SGHRS and CDR2 YFSETQ. The rearrangement links TRBV5-1 to TRBJ1-1; possible D gene TRBD1, 5 bases. The TCR comes from a human donor in a cohort sampled during active COVID-19. The sequencing sample was made of peripheral blood. In nucleotides, the CDR3 is TGCGCCAGCAAATATACAGGCTCTGAAGCTTTCTTT. This translates into CASKYTGSEAFF. Full variable domain (remainder filled in from reference TRBV5-1 and TRBJ1-1): KAGVTQTPRYLIKTRGQQVTLSCSPISGHRSVSWYQQTPGQGLQFLFEYFSETQRNKGNFPGRFSGRQFSNSRSEMNVSTLELGDSALYLCASKYTGSEAFFGQGTRLTVV.